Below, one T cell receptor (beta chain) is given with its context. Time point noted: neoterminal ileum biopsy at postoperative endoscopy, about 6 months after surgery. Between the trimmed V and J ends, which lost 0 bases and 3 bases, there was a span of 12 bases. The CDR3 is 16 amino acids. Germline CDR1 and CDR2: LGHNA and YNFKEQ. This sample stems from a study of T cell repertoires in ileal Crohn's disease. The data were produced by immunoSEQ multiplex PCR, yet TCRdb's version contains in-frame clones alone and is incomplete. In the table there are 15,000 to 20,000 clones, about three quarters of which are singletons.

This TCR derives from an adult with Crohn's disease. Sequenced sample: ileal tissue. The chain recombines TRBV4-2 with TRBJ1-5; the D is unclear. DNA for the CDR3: TGTGCCAGCAGCCAAGATCTCGTAGAGAACAATCAGCCCCAGCATTTT. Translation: CASSQDLVENNQPQHF.